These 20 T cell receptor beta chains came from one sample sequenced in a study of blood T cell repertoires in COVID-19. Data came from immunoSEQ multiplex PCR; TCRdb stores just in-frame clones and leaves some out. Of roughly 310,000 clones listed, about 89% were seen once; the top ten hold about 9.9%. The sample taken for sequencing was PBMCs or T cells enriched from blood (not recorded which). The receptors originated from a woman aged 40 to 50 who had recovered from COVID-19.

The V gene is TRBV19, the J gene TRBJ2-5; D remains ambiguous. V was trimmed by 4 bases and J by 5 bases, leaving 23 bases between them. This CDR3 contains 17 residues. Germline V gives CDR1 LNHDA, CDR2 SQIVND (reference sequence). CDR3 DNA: TGTGCCAGTAGTACAACCTTTGTGGGCGCATTTTCTGAGACCCAGTACTTC. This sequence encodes CASSTTFVGAFSETQYF. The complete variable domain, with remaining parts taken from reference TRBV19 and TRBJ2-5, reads DGGITQSPKYLFRKEGQNVTLSCEQNLNHDAMYWYRQDPGQGLRLIYYSQIVNDFQKGDIAEGYSVSREKKESFPLTVTSAQKNPTAFYLCASSTTFVGAFSETQYFGPGTRLLVL.

The CDR3 region has the DNA TGTGCCAGCAGCCCAGACACGGCAGACGAGCAGTACTTC. It translates to CASSPDTADEQYF. The rearrangement uses TRBV7-6 and TRBJ2-7; D is undetermined. Per the germline V gene, CDR1 is SGHVS and CDR2 is FNYEAQ. The CDR3 has 13 amino acids. V was pared by 5 bases and J by 5 bases, with 13 bases between.

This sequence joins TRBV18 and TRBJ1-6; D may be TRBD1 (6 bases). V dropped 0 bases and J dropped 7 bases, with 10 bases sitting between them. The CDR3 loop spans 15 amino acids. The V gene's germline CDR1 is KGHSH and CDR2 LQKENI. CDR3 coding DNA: TGTGCCAGCTCACCACCGGGCAGGGGCAATTCACCCCTCCACTTT. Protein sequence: CASSPPGRGNSPLHF. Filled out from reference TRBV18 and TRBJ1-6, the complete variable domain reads NAGVMQNPRHLVRRRGQEARLRCSPMKGHSHVYWYRQLPEEGLKFMVYLQKENIIDESGMPKERFSAEFPKEGPSILRIQQVVRGDSAAYFCASSPPGRGNSPLHFGNGTRLTVT.

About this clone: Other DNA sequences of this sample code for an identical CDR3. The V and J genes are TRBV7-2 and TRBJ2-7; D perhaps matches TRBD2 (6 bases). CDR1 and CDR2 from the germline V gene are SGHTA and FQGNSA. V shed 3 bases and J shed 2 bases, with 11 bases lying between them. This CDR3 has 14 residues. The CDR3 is CASSFGTGAYEQYF. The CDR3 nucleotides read TGTGCCAGCAGCTTCGGGACGGGGGCCTACGAGCAGTACTTC. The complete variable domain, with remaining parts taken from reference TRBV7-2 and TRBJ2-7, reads GAGVSQSPSNKVTEKGKDVELRCDPISGHTALYWYRQSLGQGLEFLIYFQGNSAPDKSGLPSDRFSAERTGGSVSTLTIQRTQQEDSAVYLCASSFGTGAYEQYFGPGTRLTVT.

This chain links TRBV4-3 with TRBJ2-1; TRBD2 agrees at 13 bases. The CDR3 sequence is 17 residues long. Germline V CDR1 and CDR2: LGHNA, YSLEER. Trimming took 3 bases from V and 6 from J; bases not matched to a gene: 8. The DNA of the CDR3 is TGCGCCAGCAGCCAGGTGACTAGCGGGAGGTCTTCCAATGAGCAGTTCTTC. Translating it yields CASSQVTSGRSSNEQFF.

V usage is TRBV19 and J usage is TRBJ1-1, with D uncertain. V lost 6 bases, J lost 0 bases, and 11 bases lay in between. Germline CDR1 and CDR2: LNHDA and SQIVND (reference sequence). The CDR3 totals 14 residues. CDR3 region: CASRDGNMNTEAFF. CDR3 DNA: TGTGCCAGTAGGGACGGGAACATGAACACTGAAGCTTTCTTT.

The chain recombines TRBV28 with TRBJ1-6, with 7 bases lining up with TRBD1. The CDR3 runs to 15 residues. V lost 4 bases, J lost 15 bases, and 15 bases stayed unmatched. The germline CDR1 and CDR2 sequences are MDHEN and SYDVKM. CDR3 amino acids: CASSSPGTAGRDLHF. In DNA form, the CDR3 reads TGTGCCAGCAGTTCCCCCGGGACAGCCGGCAGAGACCTCCACTTT.

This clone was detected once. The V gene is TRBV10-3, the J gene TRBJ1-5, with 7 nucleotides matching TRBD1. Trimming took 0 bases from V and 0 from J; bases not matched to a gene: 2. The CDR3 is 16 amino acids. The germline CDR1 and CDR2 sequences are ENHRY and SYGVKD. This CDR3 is CAISESGTDSNQPQHF. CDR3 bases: TGTGCCATCAGTGAGTCAGGGACAGATAGCAATCAGCCCCAGCATTTT.

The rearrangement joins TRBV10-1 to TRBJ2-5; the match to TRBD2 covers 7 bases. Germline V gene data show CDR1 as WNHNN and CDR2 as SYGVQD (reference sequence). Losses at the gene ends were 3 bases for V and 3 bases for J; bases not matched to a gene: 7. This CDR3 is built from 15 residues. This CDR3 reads CASSDSGGGEETQYF. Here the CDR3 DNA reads TGCGCCAGCAGTGATTCCGGCGGGGGTGAAGAGACCCAGTACTTC.

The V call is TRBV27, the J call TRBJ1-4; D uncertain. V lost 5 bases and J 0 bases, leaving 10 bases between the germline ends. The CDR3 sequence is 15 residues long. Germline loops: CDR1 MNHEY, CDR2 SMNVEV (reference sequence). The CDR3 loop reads CASSPLAATNEKLFF. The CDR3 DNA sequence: TGTGCCAGCAGTCCCCTGGCGGCAACTAATGAAAAACTGTTTTTT.

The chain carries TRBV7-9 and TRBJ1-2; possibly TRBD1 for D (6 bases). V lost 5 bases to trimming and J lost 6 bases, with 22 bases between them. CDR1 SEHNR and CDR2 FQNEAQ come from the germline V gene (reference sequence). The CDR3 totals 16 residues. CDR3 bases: TGTGCCAGCAGCCCGAGTGCCGACAGGACACCGAATGGCTACACCTTC. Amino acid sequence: CASSPSADRTPNGYTF.

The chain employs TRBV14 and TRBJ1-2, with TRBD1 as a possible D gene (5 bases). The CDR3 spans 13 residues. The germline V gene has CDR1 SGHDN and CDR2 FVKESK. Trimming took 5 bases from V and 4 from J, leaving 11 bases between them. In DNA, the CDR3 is TGTGCCAGCAGCGCAGGGTTCGGCTATGGCTACACCTTC. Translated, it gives CASSAGFGYGYTF.

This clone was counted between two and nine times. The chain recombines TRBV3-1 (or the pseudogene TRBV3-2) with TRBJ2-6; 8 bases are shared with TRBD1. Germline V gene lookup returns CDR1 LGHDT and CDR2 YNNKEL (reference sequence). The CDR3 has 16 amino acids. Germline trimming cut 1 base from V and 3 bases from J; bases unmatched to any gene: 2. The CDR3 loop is CASSQVDRVGANVLTF. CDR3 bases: TGTGCCAGCAGCCAAGTGGACAGGGTTGGGGCCAACGTCCTGACTTTC.

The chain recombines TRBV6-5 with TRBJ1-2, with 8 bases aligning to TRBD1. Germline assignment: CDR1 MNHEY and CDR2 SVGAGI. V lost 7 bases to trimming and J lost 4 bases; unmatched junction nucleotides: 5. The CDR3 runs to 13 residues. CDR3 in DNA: TGTGCCAGCAACCTGGACAGGGCCTATGGCTACACCTTC. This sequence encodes CASNLDRAYGYTF.

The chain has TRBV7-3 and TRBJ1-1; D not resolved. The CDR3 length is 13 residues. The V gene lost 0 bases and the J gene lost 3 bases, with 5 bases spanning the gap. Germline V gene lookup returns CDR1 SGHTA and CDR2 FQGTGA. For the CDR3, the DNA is TGTGCCAGCAGCTTAACCGAGTACACTGAAGCTTTCTTT. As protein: CASSLTEYTEAFF.

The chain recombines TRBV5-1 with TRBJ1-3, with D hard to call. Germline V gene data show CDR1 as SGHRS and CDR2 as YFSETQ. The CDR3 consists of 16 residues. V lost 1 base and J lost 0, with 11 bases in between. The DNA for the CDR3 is TGCGCCAGCAGCTTGAGCGGGGATAACTCTGGAAACACCATATATTTT. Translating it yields CASSLSGDNSGNTIYF. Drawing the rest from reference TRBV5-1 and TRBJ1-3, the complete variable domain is KAGVTQTPRYLIKTRGQQVTLSCSPISGHRSVSWYQQTPGQGLQFLFEYFSETQRNKGNFPGRFSGRQFSNSRSEMNVSTLELGDSALYLCASSLSGDNSGNTIYFGEGSWLTVV.

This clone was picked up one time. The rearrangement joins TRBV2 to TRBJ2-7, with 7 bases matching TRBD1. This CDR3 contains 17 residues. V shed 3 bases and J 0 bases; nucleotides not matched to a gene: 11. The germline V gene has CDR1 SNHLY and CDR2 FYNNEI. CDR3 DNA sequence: TGTGCCAGCAGTGACATTTCCTGGACAGGCTTCTCCTACGAGCAGTACTTC. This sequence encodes CASSDISWTGFSYEQYF.

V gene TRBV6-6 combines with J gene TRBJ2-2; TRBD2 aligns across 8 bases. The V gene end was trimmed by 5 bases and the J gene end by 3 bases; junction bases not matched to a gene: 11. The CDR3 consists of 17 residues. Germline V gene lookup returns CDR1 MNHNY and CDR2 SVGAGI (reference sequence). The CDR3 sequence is CASSRTGAGGDTGELFF. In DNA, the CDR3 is TGTGCCAGCAGTCGGACCGGGGCGGGAGGCGACACCGGGGAGCTGTTTTTT.

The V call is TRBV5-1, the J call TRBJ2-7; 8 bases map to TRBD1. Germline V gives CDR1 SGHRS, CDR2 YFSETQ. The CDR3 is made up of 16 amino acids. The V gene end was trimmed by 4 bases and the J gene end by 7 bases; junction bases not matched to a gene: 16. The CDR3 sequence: CASSMETGVYLIEQYF. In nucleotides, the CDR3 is TGCGCCAGCAGCATGGAGACAGGGGTTTACTTGATAGAGCAGTACTTC.

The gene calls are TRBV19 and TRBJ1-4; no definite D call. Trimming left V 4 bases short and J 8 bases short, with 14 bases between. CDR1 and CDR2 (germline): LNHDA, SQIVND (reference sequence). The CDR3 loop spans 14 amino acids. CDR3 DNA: TGTGCCAGTAGTAGACTGGCAAATGGGGAAAAACTGTTTTTT. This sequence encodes CASSRLANGEKLFF.